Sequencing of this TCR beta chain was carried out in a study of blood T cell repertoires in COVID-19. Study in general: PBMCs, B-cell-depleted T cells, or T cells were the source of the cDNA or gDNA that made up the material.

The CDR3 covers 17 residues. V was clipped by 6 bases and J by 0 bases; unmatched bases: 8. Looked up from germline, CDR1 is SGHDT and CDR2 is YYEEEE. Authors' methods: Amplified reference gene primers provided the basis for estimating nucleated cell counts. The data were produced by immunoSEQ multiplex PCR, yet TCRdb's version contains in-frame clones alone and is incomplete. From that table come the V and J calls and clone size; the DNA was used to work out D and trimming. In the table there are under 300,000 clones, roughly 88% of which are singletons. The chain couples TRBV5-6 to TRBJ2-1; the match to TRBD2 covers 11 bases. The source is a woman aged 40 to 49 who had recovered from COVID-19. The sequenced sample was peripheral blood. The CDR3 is CASTMLAGGRSYNEQFF. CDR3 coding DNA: TGTGCCAGCACCATGTTAGCGGGGGGGCGCTCCTACAATGAGCAGTTCTTC.